The source of this T cell receptor beta chain is a study of shared clonotypes between healthy human individuals. It was across several immunoSEQ plates that each subset's genomic DNA was evenly split. Only in-frame clones appear in the TCRdb table, and some are missing; sequencing was by immunoSEQ multiplex PCR. Of about 2 million clones in the sample, less than 95% were seen once. The naive CD8 population came from CD45RO-negative cells selected for CCR7, without terminally differentiated effector memory CD45RA+ cells. Sample: naive CD8+ T cells sorted from blood. The clonotype comes from a man between 18 and 35 years old in good health.

In DNA form, the CDR3 reads TGTGCCAGCAGCCCCTATCAGTCGGGGGCCTTGGATGGCTACACCTTC. As protein: CASSPYQSGALDGYTF. This chain links TRBV11-2 with TRBJ1-2; TRBD1 might be the D (6 bases). The CDR3 covers 16 residues. Germline V gene lookup returns CDR1 SGHAT and CDR2 FQNNGV. V gave up 5 bases and J gave up 6 bases, with 22 bases separating them.